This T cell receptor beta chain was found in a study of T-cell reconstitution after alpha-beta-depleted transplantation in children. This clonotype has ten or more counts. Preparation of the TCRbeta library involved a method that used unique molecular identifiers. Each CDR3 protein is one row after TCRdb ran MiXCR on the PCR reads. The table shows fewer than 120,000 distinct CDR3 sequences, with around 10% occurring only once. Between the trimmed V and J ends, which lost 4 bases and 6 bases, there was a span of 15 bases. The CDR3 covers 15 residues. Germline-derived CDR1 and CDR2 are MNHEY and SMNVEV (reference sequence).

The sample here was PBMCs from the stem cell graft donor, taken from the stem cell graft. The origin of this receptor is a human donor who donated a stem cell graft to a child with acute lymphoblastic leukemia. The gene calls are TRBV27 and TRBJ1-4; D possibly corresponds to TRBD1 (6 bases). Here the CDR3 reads CASSSRKQGDEKLFF. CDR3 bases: TGTGCCAGCAGTTCAAGGAAACAGGGAGATGAAAAACTGTTTTTT.